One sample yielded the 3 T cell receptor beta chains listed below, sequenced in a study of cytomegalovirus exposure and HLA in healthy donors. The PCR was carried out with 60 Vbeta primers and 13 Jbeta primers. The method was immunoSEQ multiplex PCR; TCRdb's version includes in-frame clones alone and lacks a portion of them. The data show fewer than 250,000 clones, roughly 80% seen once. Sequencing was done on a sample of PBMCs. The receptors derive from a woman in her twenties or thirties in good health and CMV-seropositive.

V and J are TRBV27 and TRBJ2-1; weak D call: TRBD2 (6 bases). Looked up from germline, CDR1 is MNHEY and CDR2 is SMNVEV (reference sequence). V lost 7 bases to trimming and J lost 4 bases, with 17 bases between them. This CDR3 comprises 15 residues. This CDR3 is CASNPGRGGYNEQFF. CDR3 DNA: TGTGCCAGCAACCCGGGGCGGGGCGGATACAATGAGCAGTTCTTC.

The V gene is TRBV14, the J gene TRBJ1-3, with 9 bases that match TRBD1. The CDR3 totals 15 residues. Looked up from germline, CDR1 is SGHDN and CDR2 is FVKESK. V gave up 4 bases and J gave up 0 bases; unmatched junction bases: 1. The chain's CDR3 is CASSPGQGSGNTIYF. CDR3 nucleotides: TGTGCCAGCAGCCCGGGACAGGGCTCTGGAAACACCATATATTTT.

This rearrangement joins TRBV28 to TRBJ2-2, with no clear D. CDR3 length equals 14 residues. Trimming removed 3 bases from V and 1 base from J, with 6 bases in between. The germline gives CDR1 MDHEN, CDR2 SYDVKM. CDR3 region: CASSFSGNTGELFF. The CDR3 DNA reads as TGTGCCAGCAGTTTCTCAGGGAACACCGGGGAGCTGTTTTTT.